This TCR beta chain was documented in a study of OX40 agonist ivuxolimab in advanced cancers. Study information: All patients had ivuxolimab intravenously every 2 weeks at 0.01 to 10 mg/kg. General study results and limits: Also present in some nonresponders was a low level of normalized T-cell clonal expansion. CD8+ T cells averaged more expanded clones than CD4+.

This table comes from immunoSEQ multiplex PCR, and its TCRdb copy is limited to in-frame clones, with some not included. There are more than 85,000 clones in the sample; 87% occur only once, and roughly 0.5% lies in the top ten. Note on this clone: Its antigen is still unknown.

The sequencing used CD4+ or CD8+ T cells sorted from blood, collected in a trial of the OX40 agonist ivuxolimab. The sequence derives from an adult with an advanced solid tumor such as melanoma, head and neck, liver or kidney cancer.

CDR3 residues: CASSEEMPGTAMTFDMETQYF. In DNA form, the CDR3 reads TGTGCCAGCAGTGAAGAAATGCCCGGGACAGCCATGACCTTCGATATGGAGACCCAGTACTTC. The chain is built from TRBV6-1 and TRBJ2-5, with 7 bases identical to TRBD1. The CDR3 loop spans 21 amino acids. Losses at the gene ends were 1 base for V and 5 bases for J; bases not matched to a gene: 25. Per germline, CDR1 MNHNS and CDR2 SASEGT.